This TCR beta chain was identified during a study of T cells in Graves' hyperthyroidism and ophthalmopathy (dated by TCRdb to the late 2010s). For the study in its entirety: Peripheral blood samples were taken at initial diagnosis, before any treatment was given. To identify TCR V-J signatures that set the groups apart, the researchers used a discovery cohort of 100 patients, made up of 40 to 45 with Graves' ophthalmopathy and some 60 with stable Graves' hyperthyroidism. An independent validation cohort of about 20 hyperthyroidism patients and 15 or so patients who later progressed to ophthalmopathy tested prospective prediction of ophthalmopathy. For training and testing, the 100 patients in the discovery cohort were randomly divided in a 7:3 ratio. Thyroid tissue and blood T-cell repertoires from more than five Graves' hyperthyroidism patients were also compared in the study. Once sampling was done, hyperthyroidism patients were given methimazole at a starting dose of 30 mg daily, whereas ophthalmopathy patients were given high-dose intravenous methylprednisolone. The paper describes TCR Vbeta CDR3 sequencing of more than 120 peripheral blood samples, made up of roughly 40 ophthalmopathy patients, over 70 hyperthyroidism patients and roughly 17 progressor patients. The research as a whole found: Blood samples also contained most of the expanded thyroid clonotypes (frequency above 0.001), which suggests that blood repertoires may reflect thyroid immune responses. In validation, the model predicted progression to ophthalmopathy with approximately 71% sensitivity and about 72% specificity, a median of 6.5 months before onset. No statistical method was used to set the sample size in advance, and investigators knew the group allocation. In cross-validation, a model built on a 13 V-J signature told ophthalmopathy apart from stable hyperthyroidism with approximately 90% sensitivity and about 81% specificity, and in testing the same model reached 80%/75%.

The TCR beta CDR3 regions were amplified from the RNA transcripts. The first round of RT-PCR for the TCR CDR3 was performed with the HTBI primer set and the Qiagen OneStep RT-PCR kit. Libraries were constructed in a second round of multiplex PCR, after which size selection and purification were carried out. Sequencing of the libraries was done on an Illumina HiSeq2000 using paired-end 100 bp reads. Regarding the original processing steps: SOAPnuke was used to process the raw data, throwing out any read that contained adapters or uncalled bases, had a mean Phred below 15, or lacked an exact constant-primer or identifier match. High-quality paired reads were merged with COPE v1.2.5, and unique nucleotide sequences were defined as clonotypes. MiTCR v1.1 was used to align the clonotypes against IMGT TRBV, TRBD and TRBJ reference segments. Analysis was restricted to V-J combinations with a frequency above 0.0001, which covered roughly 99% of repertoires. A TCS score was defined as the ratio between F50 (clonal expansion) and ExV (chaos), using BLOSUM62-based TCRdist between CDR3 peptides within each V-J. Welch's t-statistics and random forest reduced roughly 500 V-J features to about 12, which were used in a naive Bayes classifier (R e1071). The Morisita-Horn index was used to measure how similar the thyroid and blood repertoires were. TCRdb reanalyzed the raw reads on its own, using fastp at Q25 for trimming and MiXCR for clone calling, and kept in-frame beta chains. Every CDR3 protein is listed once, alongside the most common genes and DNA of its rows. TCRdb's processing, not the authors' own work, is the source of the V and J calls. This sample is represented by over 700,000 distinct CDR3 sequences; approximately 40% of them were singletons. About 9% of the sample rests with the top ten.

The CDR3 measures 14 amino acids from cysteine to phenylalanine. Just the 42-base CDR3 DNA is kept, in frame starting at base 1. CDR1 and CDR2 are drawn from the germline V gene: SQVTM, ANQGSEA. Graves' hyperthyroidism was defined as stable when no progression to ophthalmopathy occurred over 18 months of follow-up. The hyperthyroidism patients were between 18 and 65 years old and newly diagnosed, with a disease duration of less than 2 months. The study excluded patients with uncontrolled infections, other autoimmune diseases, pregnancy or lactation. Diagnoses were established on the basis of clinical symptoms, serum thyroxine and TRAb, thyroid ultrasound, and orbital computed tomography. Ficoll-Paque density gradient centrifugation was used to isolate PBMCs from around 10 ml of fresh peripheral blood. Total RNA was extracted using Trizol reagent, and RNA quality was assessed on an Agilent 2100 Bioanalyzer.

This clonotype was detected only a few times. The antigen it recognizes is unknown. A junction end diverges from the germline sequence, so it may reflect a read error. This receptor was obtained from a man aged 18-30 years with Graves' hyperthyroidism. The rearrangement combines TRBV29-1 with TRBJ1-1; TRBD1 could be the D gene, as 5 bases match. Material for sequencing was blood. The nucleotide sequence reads TGTGCCTGGGCCTCGGGACTCGGGAACACTGAAGCTTTCTTT. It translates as CAWASGLGNTEAFF.